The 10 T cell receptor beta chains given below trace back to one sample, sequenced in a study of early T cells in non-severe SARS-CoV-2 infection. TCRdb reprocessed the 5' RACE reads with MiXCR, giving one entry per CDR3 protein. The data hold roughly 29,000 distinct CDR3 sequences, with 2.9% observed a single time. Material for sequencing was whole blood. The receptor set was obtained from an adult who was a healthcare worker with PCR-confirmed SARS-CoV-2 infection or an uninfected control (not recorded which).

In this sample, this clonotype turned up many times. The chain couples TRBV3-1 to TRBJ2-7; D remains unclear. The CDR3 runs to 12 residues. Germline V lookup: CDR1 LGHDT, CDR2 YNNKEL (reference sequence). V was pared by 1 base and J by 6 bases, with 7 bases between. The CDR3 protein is CASSQARGEQYV. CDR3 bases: TGTGCCAGCAGCCAAGCCCGCGGCGAGCAGTACGTC.

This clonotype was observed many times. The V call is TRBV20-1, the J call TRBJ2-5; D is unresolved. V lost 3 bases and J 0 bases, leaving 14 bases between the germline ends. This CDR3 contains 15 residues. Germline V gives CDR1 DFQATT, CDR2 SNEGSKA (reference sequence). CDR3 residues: CSARAKGWYQETQYF. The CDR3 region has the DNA TGCAGTGCTAGGGCTAAGGGATGGTACCAAGAGACCCAGTACTTC.

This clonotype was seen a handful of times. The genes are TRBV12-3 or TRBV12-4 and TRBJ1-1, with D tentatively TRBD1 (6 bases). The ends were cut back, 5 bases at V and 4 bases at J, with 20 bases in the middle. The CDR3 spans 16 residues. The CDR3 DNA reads TGTGCCAGCAGTCCCGGGACATTGGTAAATGGCACTGAAGCTTTCTTT. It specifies CASSPGTLVNGTEAFF.

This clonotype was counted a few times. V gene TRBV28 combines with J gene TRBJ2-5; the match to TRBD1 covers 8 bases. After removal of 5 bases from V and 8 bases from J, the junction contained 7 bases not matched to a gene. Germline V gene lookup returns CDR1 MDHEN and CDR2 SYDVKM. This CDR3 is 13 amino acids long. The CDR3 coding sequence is TGTGCCAGCAGTCCGACAGGGGAACAAACCCAGTACTTC. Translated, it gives CASSPTGEQTQYF.

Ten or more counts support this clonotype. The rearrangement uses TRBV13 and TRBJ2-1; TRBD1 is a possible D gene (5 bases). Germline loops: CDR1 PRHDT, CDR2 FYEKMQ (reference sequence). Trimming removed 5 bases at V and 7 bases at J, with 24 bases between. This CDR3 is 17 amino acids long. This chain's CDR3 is CASSQPGVAGMWNEQFF. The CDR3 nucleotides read TGTGCCAGCAGCCAACCCGGAGTGGCAGGGATGTGGAATGAGCAGTTCTTC.

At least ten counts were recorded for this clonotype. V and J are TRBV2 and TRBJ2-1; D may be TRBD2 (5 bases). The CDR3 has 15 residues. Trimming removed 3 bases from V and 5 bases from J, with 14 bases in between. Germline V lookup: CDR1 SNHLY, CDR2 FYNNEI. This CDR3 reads CASSEMRVSDNEQFF. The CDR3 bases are TGTGCCAGCAGTGAGATGAGGGTGTCGGACAATGAGCAGTTCTTC.

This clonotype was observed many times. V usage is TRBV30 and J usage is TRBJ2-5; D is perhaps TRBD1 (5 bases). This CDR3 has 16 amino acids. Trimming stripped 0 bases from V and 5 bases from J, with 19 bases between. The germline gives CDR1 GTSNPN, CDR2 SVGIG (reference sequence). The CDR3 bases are TGTGCCTGGAGTGTCAGGGCAGCCGATGTGTCGGAGACCCAGTACTTC. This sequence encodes CAWSVRAADVSETQYF.

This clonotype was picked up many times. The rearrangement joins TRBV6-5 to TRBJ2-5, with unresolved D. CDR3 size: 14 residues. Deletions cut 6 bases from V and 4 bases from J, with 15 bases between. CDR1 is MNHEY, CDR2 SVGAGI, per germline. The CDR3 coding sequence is TGTGCCAGCAGGATGGGGTGGGGAAGAGAGACCCAGTACTTC. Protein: CASRMGWGRETQYF.

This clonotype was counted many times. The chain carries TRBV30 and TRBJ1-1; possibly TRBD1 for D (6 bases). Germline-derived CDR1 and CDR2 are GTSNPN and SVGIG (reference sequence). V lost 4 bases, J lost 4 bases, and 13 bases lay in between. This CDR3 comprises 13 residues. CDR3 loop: CAWTFTGPTEAFF. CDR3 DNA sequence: TGTGCCTGGACCTTCACAGGGCCCACTGAAGCTTTCTTT.

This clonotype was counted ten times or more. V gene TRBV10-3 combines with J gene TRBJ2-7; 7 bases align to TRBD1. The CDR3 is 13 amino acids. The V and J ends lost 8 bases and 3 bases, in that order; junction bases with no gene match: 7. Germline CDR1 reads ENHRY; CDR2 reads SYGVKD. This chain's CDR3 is CAISGQCLYEQYV. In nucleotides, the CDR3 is TGTGCCATCTCGGGACAGTGCCTCTACGAGCAGTACGTC.